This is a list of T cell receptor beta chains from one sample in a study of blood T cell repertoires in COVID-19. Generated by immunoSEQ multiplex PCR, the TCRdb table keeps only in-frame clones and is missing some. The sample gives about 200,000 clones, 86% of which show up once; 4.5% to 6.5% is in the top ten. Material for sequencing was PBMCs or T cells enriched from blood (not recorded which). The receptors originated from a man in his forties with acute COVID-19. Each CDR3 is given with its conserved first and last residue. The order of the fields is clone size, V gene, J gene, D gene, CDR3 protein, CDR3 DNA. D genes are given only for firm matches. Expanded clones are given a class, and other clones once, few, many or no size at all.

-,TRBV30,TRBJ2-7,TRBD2,CAWSLTSGPYEQYF,TGTGCCTGGAGCCTGACTAGCGGTCCCTACGAGCAGTACTTC
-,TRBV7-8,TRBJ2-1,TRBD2,CASSLGEREGPRHNEQFF,TGTGCCAGCAGCTTAGGGGAGCGGGAGGGCCCTAGGCACAATGAGCAGTTCTTC
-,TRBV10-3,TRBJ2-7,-,CAISGPQGSYEQYF,TGTGCCATCAGTGGCCCCCAGGGATCCTACGAGCAGTACTTC
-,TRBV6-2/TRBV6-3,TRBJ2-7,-,CASSALTRGRPDEQYF,TGTGCCAGCAGTGCATTAACCAGGGGCCGTCCTGACGAGCAGTACTTC
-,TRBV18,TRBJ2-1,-,CASSPLADSYNEQFF,TGTGCCAGCTCACCGTTGGCGGACTCCTACAATGAGCAGTTCTTC
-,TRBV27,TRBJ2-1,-,CASTLSGNLYNEQFF,TGTGCCAGCACCCTAAGCGGAAACTTGTACAATGAGCAGTTCTTC
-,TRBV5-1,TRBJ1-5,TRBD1,CASSLGQGGQPQHF,TGCGCCAGCAGCTTGGGACAGGGCGGTCAGCCCCAGCATTTT
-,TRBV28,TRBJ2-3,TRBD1,CASSTGGGTDTQYF,TGTGCCAGCAGCACAGGGGGCGGCACAGATACGCAGTATTTT
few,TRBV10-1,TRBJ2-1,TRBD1,CASSESRAGGVGEQFF,TGCGCCAGCAGTGAGTCTCGGGCAGGGGGCGTGGGTGAGCAGTTCTTC
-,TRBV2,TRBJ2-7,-,CAGLTSRYEQYF,TGTGCCGGCCTGACTAGTCGCTACGAGCAGTACTTC
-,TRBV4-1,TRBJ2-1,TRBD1,CASSHFVQGARNEQFF,TGCGCCAGCAGCCATTTTGTACAGGGGGCCAGAAATGAGCAGTTCTTC
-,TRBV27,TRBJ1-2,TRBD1,CASSLLGQGSGYTF,TGTGCCAGCAGTTTGTTGGGACAGGGTAGTGGCTACACCTTC
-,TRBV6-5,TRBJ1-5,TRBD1,CASSYSGDRTGQPQHF,TGTGCCAGCAGTTACTCGGGGGACAGGACGGGACAGCCCCAGCATTTT
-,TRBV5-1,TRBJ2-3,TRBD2,CASSPDGGAGTDTQYF,TGCGCCAGCAGCCCCGACGGGGGGGCAGGCACAGATACGCAGTATTTT
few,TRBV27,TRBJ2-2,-,CASSLQVSTGELFF,TGTGCCAGCAGTTTACAGGTTTCCACCGGGGAGCTGTTTTTT
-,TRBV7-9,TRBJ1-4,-,CASTTEAVNEKLFF,TGTGCCAGCACCACCGAGGCGGTCAATGAAAAACTGTTTTTT
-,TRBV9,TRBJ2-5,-,CASSVGYGYGETQYF,TGTGCCAGCAGCGTAGGGTACGGGTATGGAGAGACCCAGTACTTC
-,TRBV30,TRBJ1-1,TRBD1,CAWSVRTGGFTEAFF,TGTGCCTGGAGTGTGCGGACAGGGGGCTTCACTGAAGCTTTCTTT
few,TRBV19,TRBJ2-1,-,CASSMQGGASSSGEQFF,TGTGCCAGTAGTATGCAAGGAGGGGCCTCTAGCTCGGGTGAGCAGTTCTTC
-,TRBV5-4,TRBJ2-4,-,CASSLPEGAKNIQYF,TGTGCCAGCAGCCTCCCAGAGGGAGCCAAAAACATTCAGTACTTC
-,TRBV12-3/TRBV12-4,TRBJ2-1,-,CASSFRDYNEQFF,TGTGCCAGCAGTTTTCGGGACTACAATGAGCAGTTCTTC
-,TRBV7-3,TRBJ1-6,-,CASSPSLSPNSPLHF,TGTGCCAGCAGCCCATCCTTAAGCCCTAATTCACCCCTCCACTTT
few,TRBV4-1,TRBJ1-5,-,CASSPSGQGSQPQHF,TGCGCCAGCAGCCCCTCGGGGCAGGGGAGCCAGCCCCAGCATTTT